This T cell receptor (beta chain) was captured by sequencing in a study of T cells in Graves' hyperthyroidism and ophthalmopathy. Study-level information: Any treatment followed the collection of peripheral blood at initial diagnosis.

Participants, patients aged 18 to 65, had newly diagnosed hyperthyroidism with a duration under 2 months. Diagnoses used clinical symptoms, serum thyroxine and TRAb, thyroid ultrasound and orbital computed tomography. RNA transcripts provided the source from which TCR beta CDR3 regions were amplified. First-round RT-PCR targeting the TCR CDR3 was performed with the HTBI primer set. TCRdb called the multiplex PCR reads again in MiXCR, with one record for every CDR3 protein. The sample yields a few hundred thousand distinct CDR3 sequences, around 15% seen once. Germline CDR1 and CDR2: MGHRA and YSYEKL. The CDR3 has 15 amino acids. V lost 0 bases and J lost 7; bases outside the gene matches: 3.

This receptor was taken from a woman in her forties with Graves' hyperthyroidism. The sample was blood. The chain combines TRBV4-1 with TRBJ1-6, with 7 positions matching TRBD1. The CDR3 DNA reads TGCGCCAGCAGCCAAGACGCGACAGGGAATTCACCCCTCCACTTT. Translated: CASSQDATGNSPLHF.